This TCR beta chain comes out of a study of blood T cell repertoires in COVID-19. Study summary: Researchers got acute and convalescent COVID-19 samples from the United States, Italy and Spain. T cells, B-cell-depleted T cells, or PBMCs provided the cDNA or gDNA that served as material.

This clone was recorded only once. As handled by the study authors: Amplification of reference gene primers provided the estimated nucleated cell counts. TCRdb's copy holds only in-frame clones and misses some; the assay was immunoSEQ multiplex PCR. The V and J calls and clone size are taken from that table; D and trimming were inferred from the DNA. The sample includes 200,000 to 300,000 clones, around 87% of them seen just once. The sequencing input was PBMCs or T cells enriched from blood (not recorded which). The TCR was taken from a woman between 35 and 50 years old with acute COVID-19.

The CDR3, as DNA: TGTGCCAGCAGCTCATGGGGGGCAACTAATGAAAAACTGTTTTTT. Its protein product is CASSSWGATNEKLFF. The chain has TRBV5-6 and TRBJ1-4, with a tentative D call TRBD1 (5 bases). From germline, CDR1 is SGHDT and CDR2 YYEEEE. V was trimmed by 3 bases and J by 0 bases, leaving 9 bases between them. The CDR3 spans 15 residues.